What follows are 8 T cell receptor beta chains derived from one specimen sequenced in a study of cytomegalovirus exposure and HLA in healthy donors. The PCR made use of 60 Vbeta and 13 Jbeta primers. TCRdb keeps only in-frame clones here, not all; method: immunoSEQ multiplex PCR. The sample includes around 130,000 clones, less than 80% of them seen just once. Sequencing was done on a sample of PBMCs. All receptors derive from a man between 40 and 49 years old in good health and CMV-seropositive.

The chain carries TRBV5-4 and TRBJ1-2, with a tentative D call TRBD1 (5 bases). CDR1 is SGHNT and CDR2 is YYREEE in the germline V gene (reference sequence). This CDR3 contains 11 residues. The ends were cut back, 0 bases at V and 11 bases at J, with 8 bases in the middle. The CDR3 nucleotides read TGTGCCAGCAGCTTGGATCGACAGTACACCTTC. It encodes CASSLDRQYTF.

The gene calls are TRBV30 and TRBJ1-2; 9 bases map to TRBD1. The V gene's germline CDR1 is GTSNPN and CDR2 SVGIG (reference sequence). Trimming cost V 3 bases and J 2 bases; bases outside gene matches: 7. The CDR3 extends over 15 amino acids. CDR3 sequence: CAWRNRGLGNYGYTF. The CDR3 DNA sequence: TGTGCCTGGAGAAACAGGGGGCTAGGGAACTATGGCTACACCTTC.

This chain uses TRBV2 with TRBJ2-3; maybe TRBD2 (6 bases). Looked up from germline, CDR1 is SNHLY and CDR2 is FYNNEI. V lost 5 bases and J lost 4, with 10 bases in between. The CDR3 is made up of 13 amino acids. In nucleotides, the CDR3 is TGTGCCAGCAGTAGCTCGGGGGCAGATACGCAGTATTTT. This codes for CASSSSGADTQYF. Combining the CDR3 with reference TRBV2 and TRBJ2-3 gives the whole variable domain EPEVTQTPSHQVTQMGQEVILRCVPISNHLYFYWYRQILGQKVEFLVSFYNNEISEKSEIFDDQFSVERPDGSNFTLKIRSTKLEDSAMYFCASSSSGADTQYFGPGTRLTVL.

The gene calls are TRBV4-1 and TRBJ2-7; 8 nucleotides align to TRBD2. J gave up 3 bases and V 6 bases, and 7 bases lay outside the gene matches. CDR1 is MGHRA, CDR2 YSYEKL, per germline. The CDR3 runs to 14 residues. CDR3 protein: CASSPLSGDYEQYF. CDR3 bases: TGCGCCAGCAGTCCACTTAGCGGGGACTACGAGCAGTACTTC.

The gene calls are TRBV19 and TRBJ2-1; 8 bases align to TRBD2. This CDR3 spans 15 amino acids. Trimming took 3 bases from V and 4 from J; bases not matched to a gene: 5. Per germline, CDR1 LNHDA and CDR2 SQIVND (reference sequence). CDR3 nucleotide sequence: TGTGCCAGTAGTATTGGCGGGAGGTTTTACAATGAGCAGTTCTTC. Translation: CASSIGGRFYNEQFF. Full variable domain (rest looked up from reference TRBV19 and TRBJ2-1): DGGITQSPKYLFRKEGQNVTLSCEQNLNHDAMYWYRQDPGQGLRLIYYSQIVNDFQKGDIAEGYSVSREKKESFPLTVTSAQKNPTAFYLCASSIGGRFYNEQFFGPGTRLTVL.

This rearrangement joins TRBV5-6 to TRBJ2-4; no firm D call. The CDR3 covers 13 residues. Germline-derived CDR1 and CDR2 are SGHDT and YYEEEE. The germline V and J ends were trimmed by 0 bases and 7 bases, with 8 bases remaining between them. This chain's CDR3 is CASSLGTGNIQYF. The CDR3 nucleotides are TGTGCCAGCAGCTTGGGAACCGGGAACATTCAGTACTTC.

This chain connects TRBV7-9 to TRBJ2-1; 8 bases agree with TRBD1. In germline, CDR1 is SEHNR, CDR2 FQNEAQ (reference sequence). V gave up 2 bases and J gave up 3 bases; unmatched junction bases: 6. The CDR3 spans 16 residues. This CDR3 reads CASSLRGQGGYNEQFF. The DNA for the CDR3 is TGTGCCAGCAGCTTACGCGGACAGGGCGGCTACAATGAGCAGTTCTTC.

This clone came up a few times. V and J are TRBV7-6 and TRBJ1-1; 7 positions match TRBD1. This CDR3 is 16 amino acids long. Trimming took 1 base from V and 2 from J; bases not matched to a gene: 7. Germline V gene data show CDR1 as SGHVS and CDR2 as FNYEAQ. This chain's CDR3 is CASSLGSNRGNTEAFF. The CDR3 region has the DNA TGTGCCAGCAGCTTAGGATCGAACAGGGGAAACACTGAAGCTTTCTTT.